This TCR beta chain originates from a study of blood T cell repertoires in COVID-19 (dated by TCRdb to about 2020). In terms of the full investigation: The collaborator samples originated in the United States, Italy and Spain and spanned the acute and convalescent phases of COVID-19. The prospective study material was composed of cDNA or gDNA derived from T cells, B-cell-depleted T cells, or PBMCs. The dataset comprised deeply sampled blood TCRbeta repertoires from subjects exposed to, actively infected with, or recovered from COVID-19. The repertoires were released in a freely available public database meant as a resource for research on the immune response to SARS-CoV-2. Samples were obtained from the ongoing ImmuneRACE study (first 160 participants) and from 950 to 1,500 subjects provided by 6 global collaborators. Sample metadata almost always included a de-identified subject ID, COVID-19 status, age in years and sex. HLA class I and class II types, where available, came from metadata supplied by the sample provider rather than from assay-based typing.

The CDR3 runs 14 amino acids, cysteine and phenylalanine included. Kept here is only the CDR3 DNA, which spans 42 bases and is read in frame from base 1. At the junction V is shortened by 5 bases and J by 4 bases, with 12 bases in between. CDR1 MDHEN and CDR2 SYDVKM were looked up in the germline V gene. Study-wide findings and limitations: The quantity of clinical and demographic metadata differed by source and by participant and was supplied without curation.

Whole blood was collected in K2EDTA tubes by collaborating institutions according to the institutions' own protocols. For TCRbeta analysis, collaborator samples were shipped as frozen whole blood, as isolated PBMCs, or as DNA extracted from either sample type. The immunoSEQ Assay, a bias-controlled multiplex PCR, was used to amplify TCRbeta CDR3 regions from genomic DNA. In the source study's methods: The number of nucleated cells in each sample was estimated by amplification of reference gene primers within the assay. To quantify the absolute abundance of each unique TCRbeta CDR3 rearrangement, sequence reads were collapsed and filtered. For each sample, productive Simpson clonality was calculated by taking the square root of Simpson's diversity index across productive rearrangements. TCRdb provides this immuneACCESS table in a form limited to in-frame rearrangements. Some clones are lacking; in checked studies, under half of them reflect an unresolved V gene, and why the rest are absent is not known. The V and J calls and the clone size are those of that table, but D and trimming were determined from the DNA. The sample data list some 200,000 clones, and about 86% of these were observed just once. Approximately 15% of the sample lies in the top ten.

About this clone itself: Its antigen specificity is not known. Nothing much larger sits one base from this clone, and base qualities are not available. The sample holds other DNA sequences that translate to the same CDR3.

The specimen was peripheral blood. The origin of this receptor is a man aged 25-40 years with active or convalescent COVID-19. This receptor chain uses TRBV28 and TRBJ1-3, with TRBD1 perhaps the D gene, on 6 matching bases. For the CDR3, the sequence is CASSPRGAGNTIYF. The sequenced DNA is TGTGCCAGCAGTCCCAGGGGTGCCGGAAACACCATATATTTT.